What follows are 11 T cell receptor beta chains derived from one specimen sequenced in a study of cytomegalovirus exposure and HLA in healthy donors. The PCR employed 60 Vbeta primers together with 13 Jbeta primers. Only in-frame clones appear in the TCRdb table, and some are missing; sequencing was by immunoSEQ multiplex PCR. The sample holds about 54,000 clones, about four fifths seen once. Material: PBMCs. These receptors all come from a woman under 30 in good health and CMV-seronegative.

The V gene is TRBV5-1, the J gene TRBJ2-5, with 12 bases lining up with TRBD2. Germline CDR1 SGHRS, CDR2 YFSETQ. CDR3 length: 18 residues. J gave up 2 bases and V 2 bases, and 10 bases lay outside the gene matches. The DNA of the CDR3 is TGCGCCAGCAGCTTTCCGGGACTAGCGGGCCCAACACAAGAGACCCAGTACTTC. It encodes CASSFPGLAGPTQETQYF.

This sequence joins TRBV7-3 and TRBJ2-1; 10 bases agree with TRBD2. This CDR3 is built from 15 residues. V trimming: 8 bases; J trimming: 8 bases; junction bases outside the gene matches: 12. CDR1 and CDR2 from the germline V gene are SGHTA and FQGTGA. CDR3 sequence: CASSKGLAGVYEQFF. The DNA of the CDR3 is TGTGCCAGCTCCAAGGGGCTAGCGGGAGTCTATGAGCAGTTCTTC.

V and J are TRBV4-2 and TRBJ2-3; TRBD2 aligns across 9 bases. This CDR3 is 21 amino acids long. Germline V gene sequence: CDR1 LGHNA, CDR2 YNFKEQ. V shed 4 bases and J 1 base; nucleotides not matched to a gene: 21. The CDR3 protein is CASSPAGGPNPGTMGTDTQYF. DNA of the CDR3: TGTGCCAGCAGCCCTGCGGGAGGGCCAAACCCCGGTACTATGGGCACAGATACGCAGTATTTT.

Comment on this clone: Other DNA sequences in this specimen translate into the identical CDR3. The chain recombines TRBV19 with TRBJ2-1, with TRBD2 as a possible D gene (6 bases). The germline CDR1 and CDR2 sequences are LNHDA and SQIVND (reference sequence). This CDR3 spans 15 amino acids. V lost 5 bases and J 0 bases, leaving 11 bases between the germline ends. DNA of the CDR3: TGTGCCAGTAGTTCCTTAGCGGCCTCCTACAATGAGCAGTTCTTC. As protein: CASSSLAASYNEQFF.

The chain combines TRBV7-2 with TRBJ1-2; 7 bases are a match to TRBD1. Germline CDR1 and CDR2: SGHTA and FQGNSA. J lost 4 bases, V lost 0 bases, and 5 bases had no gene match. The length of the CDR3 is 15 residues. The CDR3 sequence is CASSLAPGGGYGYTF. The CDR3 DNA reads TGTGCCAGCAGCTTAGCGCCAGGGGGAGGCTATGGCTACACCTTC.

The chain employs TRBV7-2 and TRBJ2-7, with 7 bases that match TRBD2. The CDR3 covers 15 residues. The germline V gene encodes CDR1 SGHTA and CDR2 FQGNSA. The ends lost 5 bases at V and 7 bases at J; junction bases unmatched: 14. The CDR3 sequence: CASSLGLGSSEEQYF. The CDR3 DNA reads TGTGCCAGCAGCCTCGGACTAGGCTCCTCGGAAGAGCAGTACTTC.

The chain links TRBV5-1 to TRBJ1-4, with 7 nucleotides matching TRBD1. With 4 bases clipped from V and 8 bases from J, the junction kept 14 bases outside the gene matches. The CDR3 has 16 amino acids. Germline V gene sequence: CDR1 SGHRS, CDR2 YFSETQ. The CDR3 is CASSQGQAFGVEKLFF. DNA of the CDR3: TGCGCCAGCAGCCAAGGACAGGCCTTTGGGGTCGAAAAACTGTTTTTT.

V is TRBV4-1 and J is TRBJ1-1; perhaps TRBD1 as D (5 bases). Deletions cut 4 bases from V and 1 base from J, with 7 bases between. The germline gives CDR1 MGHRA, CDR2 YSYEKL. The CDR3 totals 13 residues. The CDR3 is CASSRTRNTEAFF. In DNA form, the CDR3 reads TGCGCCAGCAGCCGGACACGGAACACTGAAGCTTTCTTT.

The chain uses TRBV28 and TRBJ2-1; 12 positions agree with TRBD2. The ends lost 5 bases at V and 7 bases at J; junction bases unmatched: 9. CDR1 and CDR2 from the germline V gene are MDHEN and SYDVKM. This CDR3 spans 16 amino acids. The CDR3 reads CASSPPLAGGVNEQFF. The CDR3 DNA is TGTGCCAGCAGTCCTCCACTAGCGGGAGGAGTGAATGAGCAGTTCTTC.

This chain links TRBV19 with TRBJ1-2; 9 bases agree with TRBD1. CDR3 length: 14 residues. V was clipped by 3 bases and J by 8 bases; unmatched bases: 7. Per germline, CDR1 LNHDA and CDR2 SQIVND (reference sequence). Here the CDR3 reads CASSMRDRESGYTF. The CDR3 nucleotides are TGTGCCAGTAGTATGCGGGACAGGGAAAGCGGCTACACCTTC.

The genes are TRBV2 and TRBJ1-5; no clear D gene. CDR3 length: 15 residues. Germline V gene lookup returns CDR1 SNHLY and CDR2 FYNNEI. V lost 2 bases and J lost 4, with 12 bases in between. CDR3 sequence: CASSEQTVGNQPQHF. CDR3 in DNA: TGTGCCAGCAGTGAACAGACTGTTGGGAATCAGCCCCAGCATTTT.